These 3 T cell receptor beta chains came from one sample sequenced in a study of blood T cell repertoires in COVID-19 (dated by TCRdb to between 2020 and 2021). The library came from the immunoSEQ multiplex PCR assay. This immuneACCESS table, as held by TCRdb, lists in-frame sequences with V and J called but not all clones. Of the missing ones, under half trace to an unresolved V gene in checked studies; the others have no known cause. The sample contains around 150,000 clones, around four fifths of them found a single time. The biggest ten clones account for under 13% of the sample. The specimen sequenced was peripheral blood. These TCRs come from a human donor in a cohort sampled during active COVID-19.

J is TRBJ2-7 and V is TRBV4-1; no clear D gene. Germline CDR1 MGHRA, CDR2 YSYEKL. The CDR3 has 13 amino acids. Trimming removed 1 base at V and 3 bases at J, with 7 bases between. CDR3: CASSQVPGYEQYF. CDR3 DNA sequence: TGCGCCAGCAGCCAAGTTCCGGGCTACGAGCAGTACTTC.

The CDR3 bases are TGTGCCAGCAGCACACCCACAGCGAACACTGAAGCTTTCTTT. It yields the protein CASSTPTANTEAFF. The chain couples TRBV11-2 to TRBJ1-1; no clear D gene. This CDR3 contains 14 residues. Trimming pared 5 bases from V and 1 base from J, leaving 11 bases between. The germline V gene has CDR1 SGHAT and CDR2 FQNNGV.

This clone was picked up many times. The chain's CDR3 is CASSSGLGDTEAFF. Written as DNA, the CDR3 is TGTGCCAGCAGCTCCGGATTGGGAGACACTGAAGCTTTCTTT. The chain carries TRBV9 and TRBJ1-1; D is unclear. V gave up 4 bases and J gave up 3 bases, with 13 bases separating them. The CDR3 extends over 14 amino acids. The germline V gene has CDR1 SGDLS and CDR2 YYNGEE.